This TCR beta chain was observed in a study of blood T cell repertoires in COVID-19. The overall study: Samples representing acute and convalescent COVID-19 were sourced from the United States, Italy and Spain. The cDNA or gDNA used as material had been derived from T cells, B-cell-depleted T cells, or PBMCs.

Original processing methods: Amplification from reference gene primers served as the basis for estimated nucleated cell counts. Profiled with immunoSEQ multiplex PCR; TCRdb holds only in-frame clones, not every one. For V, J and clone size, that table is used; D and trimming come from the DNA. The data contain 200,000 to 250,000 clones, approximately 83% of them singletons. Germline-derived CDR1 and CDR2 are MNHEY and SVGAGI. J lost 7 bases, V lost 5 bases, and 5 bases had no gene match. The CDR3 covers 13 residues. Sequences were obtained from peripheral blood. The chain uses TRBV6-5 and TRBJ1-2, with 9 bases that match TRBD1. This sequence was found in a woman in her 30s who had recovered from COVID-19. The CDR3 sequence: CASSPGQGSGYTF. The CDR3 DNA reads TGTGCCAGCAGTCCGGGACAGGGTTCTGGCTACACCTTC.